A single TCR beta chain is shown here with its context. A J-beta primer mix and a sample-barcoded 5' primer were used in a second PCR of about 6 to 12 cycles. TCRdb re-called the 5' RACE reads with MiXCR, one entry per CDR3 protein. The repertoire includes hundreds of thousands of distinct CDR3 sequences, 24% of them detected once, and around 10% sits in the top ten. The data were taken from a study of blood T cells in healthy people across ages. The CDR3 is 14 residues long. The germline gives CDR1 DFQATT, CDR2 SNEGSKA (reference sequence). Trimming left V 0 bases short and J 8 bases short, with 13 bases between. These data are also associated with another study on T cells of mothers and their children.

What was sequenced was blood. The source is a boy aged 5-17 years in good health. This chain joins TRBV20-1 and TRBJ1-4; weak D call: TRBD1 (6 bases). Here the CDR3 reads CSARDQQGNEKLFF. The CDR3 DNA follows: TGCAGTGCTAGAGATCAACAGGGCAACGAAAAACTGTTTTTT.